A selection of T cell receptor beta chains follows, all from one sample in a study of OX40 agonist ivuxolimab in advanced cancers. The table came from immunoSEQ multiplex PCR; TCRdb's copy has only in-frame clones and leaves some out. The data show 80,000 or so clones, with over 85% seen just once and 2.5% held by the top ten. The sample was CD4+ or CD8+ T cells sorted from blood, taken in a trial of the OX40 agonist ivuxolimab. Receptors were obtained from an adult with an advanced solid tumor such as melanoma, head and neck, liver or kidney cancer. Each CDR3 is given with its conserved first and last residue.

CDR3aa | j_gene | v_gene
CASSLVIGGGVEQYF | TRBJ2-7 | TRBV5-1
CASTPSRWDYPAISSYNEQFF | TRBJ2-1 | TRBV4-1
CASSLDRGGSSPLHF | TRBJ1-6 | TRBV5-6
CASSRSPGQGGYGYTF | TRBJ1-2 | TRBV18
CASSLWAGDGYTF | TRBJ1-2 | TRBV7-2
CASGGGTFPSGANVLTF | TRBJ2-6 | TRBV7-9
CAISEPDRGGYEQYF | - | TRBV10-3
CASSSRLAGGHDTQYF | TRBJ2-3 | TRBV13
CAISSRDADNYGYTF | TRBJ1-2 | TRBV10-3
CASMEHGAINEKLFF | TRBJ1-4 | TRBV5-6
CASSLRTSGHDTQYF | TRBJ2-3 | TRBV5-4
CASSRQGMDGYTF | TRBJ1-2 | TRBV6-1
CASSLAGTGSEAFF | TRBJ1-1 | TRBV5-1
CASSTGQAINYGYTF | TRBJ1-2 | TRBV5-1
CASSPGASPYNEQFF | TRBJ2-1 | TRBV5-5
CASSLAYEAGYTF | TRBJ1-2 | TRBV7-9
CSVQRTGAAGNIQHF | TRBJ2-4 | TRBV29-1
CASSPANGNTIYF | TRBJ1-3 | TRBV18
CASSPEFSFNSPLHF | TRBJ1-6 | TRBV18
CAIRDTSGNTIYF | TRBJ1-3 | TRBV10-3
CASSQVQGATGYTF | TRBJ1-2 | TRBV19
CASSPRDSRLAKNIQYF | TRBJ2-4 | TRBV2
CASSWGGLTSYEQYF | TRBJ2-7 | TRBV6-1
CASSRDRGLEKLFF | TRBJ1-4 | TRBV5-1
CASSQDNRGGPYNEQFF | TRBJ2-1 | TRBV4-2
CASRLQGTPPLHF | TRBJ1-6 | TRBV28
CASSGRGQVDGYTF | TRBJ1-2 | TRBV5-1
CASSSQVLAPYNEQFF | TRBJ2-1 | TRBV9
CASSRQSGLRPYEQYF | TRBJ2-7 | TRBV5-1
CASSKTTYGPDTQYF | TRBJ2-3 | TRBV11-2
CASSAPWDEKLFF | TRBJ1-4 | TRBV25-1
CASSLGGLWGETQYF | TRBJ2-5 | TRBV11-2
CSVTTTTSPVTQYF | TRBJ2-5 | TRBV29-1
CAGYTTNYGYTF | TRBJ1-2 | TRBV19
CASRDVLGTQYF | TRBJ2-5 | TRBV2
CASSYPGMGPQHF | TRBJ1-5 | TRBV28
CASSNRGTEAFF | TRBJ1-1 | TRBV2
CASTLGGANEQFF | TRBJ2-1 | TRBV2
CASAPRGMVGGYTF | TRBJ1-2 | TRBV6-5
CASSPFTLEGQETQYF | TRBJ2-5 | TRBV7-2
CASSPPYQGDEKLFF | TRBJ1-4 | TRBV18
CASSQTGTRSGANVLTF | TRBJ2-6 | TRBV4-2